This T cell receptor beta chain originates from a study of OX40 agonist ivuxolimab in advanced cancers. Study-wide context: In this cohort, patients received ivuxolimab, an agonistic anti-OX40 (CD134) antibody. While on treatment, patients had intravenous ivuxolimab at 0.01 to 10 mg/kg every 2 weeks.

Profiling relied on immunoSEQ multiplex PCR, and the TCRdb table lists in-frame clones only, not all of them. The data show more than 45,000 clones, more than 70% seen once. This clone was seen once. Its antigen is not known. The study's findings and limits: Among T cells, CD8+ cells averaged more expanded clones than CD4+ cells.

Germline assignment: CDR1 MNHEY and CDR2 SVGAGI. V shed 6 bases and J 4 bases; nucleotides not matched to a gene: 6. The CDR3 is 15 residues long. This receptor was obtained from an adult with an advanced solid tumor such as melanoma, head and neck, liver or kidney cancer. The chain employs TRBV6-5 and TRBJ2-1; 10 nucleotides line up with TRBD2. This material consisted of CD4+ or CD8+ T cells sorted from blood, taken in a trial of the OX40 agonist ivuxolimab. In nucleotides, the CDR3 is TGTGCCAGCAGCCCGGGACTAGCGTTTTACAATGAGCAGTTCTTC. This sequence encodes CASSPGLAFYNEQFF.